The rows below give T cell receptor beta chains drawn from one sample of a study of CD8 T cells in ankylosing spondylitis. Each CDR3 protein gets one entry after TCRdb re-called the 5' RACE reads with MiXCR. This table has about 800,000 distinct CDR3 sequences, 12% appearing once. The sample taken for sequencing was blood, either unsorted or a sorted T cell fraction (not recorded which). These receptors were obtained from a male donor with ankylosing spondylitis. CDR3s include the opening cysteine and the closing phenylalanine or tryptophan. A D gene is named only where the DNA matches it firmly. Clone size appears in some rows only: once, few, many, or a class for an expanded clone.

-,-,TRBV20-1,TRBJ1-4,CSASAGLGEKLFF,TGCAGTGCTAGTGCGGGGCTCGGTGAAAAACTGTTTTTT
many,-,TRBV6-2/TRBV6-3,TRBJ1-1,CASSYSRLMNTEAFF,TGTGCCAGCAGTTACTCGAGACTTATGAACACTGAAGCTTTCTTT
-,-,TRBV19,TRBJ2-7,CASSAAGTLYEQYF,TGTGCCAGTAGTGCTGCCGGGACCCTCTACGAGCAGTACTTC
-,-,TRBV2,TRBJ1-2,CASHRGVYYHYGYTF,TGTGCCAGCCATCGTGGGGTCTATTACCACTATGGCTACACCTTC
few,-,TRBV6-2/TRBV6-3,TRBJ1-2,CASSYTGPSGGYTF,TGTGCCAGCAGTTACACTGGCCCCTCGGGCGGCTACACCTTC
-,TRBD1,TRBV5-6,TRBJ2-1,CASIRTGDHNEQFF,TGTGCCAGCATCCGCACAGGGGATCACAATGAGCAGTTCTTC
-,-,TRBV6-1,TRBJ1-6,CASKELSSYNSPLHF,TGTGCCAGCAAAGAGTTGAGCTCCTATAATTCACCCCTCCACTTT
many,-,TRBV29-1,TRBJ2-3,CSGKDGAKDTQYF,TGCAGCGGGAAAGACGGAGCGAAAGATACGCAGTATTTT
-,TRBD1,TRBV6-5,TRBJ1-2,CASSSRTGDPYGYTF,TGTGCCAGCAGTTCCCGGACAGGGGATCCATATGGCTACACCTTC
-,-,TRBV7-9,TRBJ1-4,CASSRRASNEKLFF,TGTGCCAGCAGCCGGCGGGCTTCTAATGAAAAACTGTTTTTT
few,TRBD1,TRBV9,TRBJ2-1,CASSPLTGREYNEQFF,TGTGCCAGCAGCCCCCTGACAGGGCGCGAATACAATGAGCAGTTCTTC
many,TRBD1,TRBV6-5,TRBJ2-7,CASSYRLGQGGEQYF,TGTGCCAGCAGTTACCGTTTGGGACAGGGGGGCGAGCAGTACTTC
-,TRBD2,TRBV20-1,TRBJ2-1,CSARDLRTSGEDEQFF,TGCAGTGCTAGAGATCTGAGGACTAGCGGGGAGGATGAGCAGTTCTTC
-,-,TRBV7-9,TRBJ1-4,CASSFWDDNEKLFF,TGTGCCAGCAGCTTTTGGGACGATAATGAAAAACTGTTTTTT
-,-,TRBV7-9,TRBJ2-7,CASSLGQNLIYEQYF,TGTGCCAGCAGCTTAGGACAGAATTTAATCTACGAGCAGTACTTC
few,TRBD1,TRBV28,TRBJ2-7,CASSTGTVVYEQYF,TGTGCCAGCAGCACCGGGACAGTCGTCTACGAGCAGTACTTC
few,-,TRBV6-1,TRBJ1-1,CASSRKTLLNTEAFF,TGTGCCAGCAGCCGCAAAACCCTGTTGAACACTGAAGCTTTCTTT
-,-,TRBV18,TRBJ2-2,CASSLQGPTNTGELFF,TGTGCCAGCTCACTACAGGGTCCGACGAACACCGGGGAGCTGTTTTTT
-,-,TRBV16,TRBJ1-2,CASSQFLLQGYGYTF,TGTGCCAGCAGCCAATTCTTACTACAGGGCTATGGCTACACCTTC
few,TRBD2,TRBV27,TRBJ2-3,CASRPGLALWGTQYF,TGTGCCAGCAGGCCAGGACTAGCGCTCTGGGGTACGCAGTATTTT
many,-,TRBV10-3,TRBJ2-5,CAISGTTQETQYF,TGTGCCATCAGTGGGACCACCCAAGAGACCCAGTACTTC
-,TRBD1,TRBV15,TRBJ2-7,CATSSGDSLHGQYF,TGTGCCACCAGCAGTGGGGACAGCCTACACGGGCAGTACTTC